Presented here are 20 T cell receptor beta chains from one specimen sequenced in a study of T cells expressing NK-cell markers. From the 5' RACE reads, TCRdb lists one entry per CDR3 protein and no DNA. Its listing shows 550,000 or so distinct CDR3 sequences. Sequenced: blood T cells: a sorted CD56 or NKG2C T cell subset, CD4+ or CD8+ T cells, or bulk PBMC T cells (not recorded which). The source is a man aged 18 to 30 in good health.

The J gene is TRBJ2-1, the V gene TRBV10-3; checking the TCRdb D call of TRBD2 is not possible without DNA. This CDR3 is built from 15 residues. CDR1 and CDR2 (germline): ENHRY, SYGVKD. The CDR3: CAIAERLAGYNEQFF.

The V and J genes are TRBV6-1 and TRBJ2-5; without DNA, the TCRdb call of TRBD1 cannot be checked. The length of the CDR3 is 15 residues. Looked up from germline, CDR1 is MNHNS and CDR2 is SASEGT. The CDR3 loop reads CASSRQYIPQETQYF.

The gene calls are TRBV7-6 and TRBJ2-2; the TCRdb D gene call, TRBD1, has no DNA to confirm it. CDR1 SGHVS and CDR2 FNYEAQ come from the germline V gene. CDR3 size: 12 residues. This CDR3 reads CASALPHGELFF. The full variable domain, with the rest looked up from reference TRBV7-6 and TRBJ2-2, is GAGVSQSPRYKVTKRGQDVALRCDPISGHVSLYWYRQALGQGPEFLTYFNYEAQQDKSGLPNDRFSAERPEGSISTLTIQRTEQRDSAMYRCASALPHGELFFGEGSRLTVL.

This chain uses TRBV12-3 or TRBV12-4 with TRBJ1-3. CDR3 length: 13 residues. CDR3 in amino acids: CASSANQGNTIYF.

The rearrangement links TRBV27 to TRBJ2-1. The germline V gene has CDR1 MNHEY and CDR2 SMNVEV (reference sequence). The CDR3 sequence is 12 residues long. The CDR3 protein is CASTRNGNEQFF.

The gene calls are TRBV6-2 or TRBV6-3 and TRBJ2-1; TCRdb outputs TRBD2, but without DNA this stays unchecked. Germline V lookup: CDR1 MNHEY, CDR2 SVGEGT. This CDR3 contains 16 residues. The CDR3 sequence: CASSPPGTSVYNEQFF.

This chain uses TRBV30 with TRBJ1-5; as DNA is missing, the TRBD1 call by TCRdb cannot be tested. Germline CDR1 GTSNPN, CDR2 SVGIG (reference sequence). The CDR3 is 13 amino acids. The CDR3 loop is CAWNQGSDQPQHF.

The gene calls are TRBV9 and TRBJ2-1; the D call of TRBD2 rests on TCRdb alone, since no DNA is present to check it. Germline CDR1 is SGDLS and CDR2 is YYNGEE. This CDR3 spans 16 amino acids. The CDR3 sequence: CASSPSGLAVYNEQFF.

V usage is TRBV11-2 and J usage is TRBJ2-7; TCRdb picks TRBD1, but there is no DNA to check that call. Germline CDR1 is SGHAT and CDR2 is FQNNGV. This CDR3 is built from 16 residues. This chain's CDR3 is CASSLERGQGFYEQYF.

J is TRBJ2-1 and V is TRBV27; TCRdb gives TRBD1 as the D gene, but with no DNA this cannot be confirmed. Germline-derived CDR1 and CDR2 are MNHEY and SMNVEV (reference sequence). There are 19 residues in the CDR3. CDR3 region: CASSLVGTGTLSSYNEQFF.

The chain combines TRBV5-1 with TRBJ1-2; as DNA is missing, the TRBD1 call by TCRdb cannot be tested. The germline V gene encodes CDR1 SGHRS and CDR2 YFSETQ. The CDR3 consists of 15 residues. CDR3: CASSHMGQGVYGYTF.

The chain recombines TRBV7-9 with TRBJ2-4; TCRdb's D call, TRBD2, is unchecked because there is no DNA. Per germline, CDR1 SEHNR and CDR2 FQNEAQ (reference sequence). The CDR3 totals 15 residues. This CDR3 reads CASSTTSVAKNIQYF.

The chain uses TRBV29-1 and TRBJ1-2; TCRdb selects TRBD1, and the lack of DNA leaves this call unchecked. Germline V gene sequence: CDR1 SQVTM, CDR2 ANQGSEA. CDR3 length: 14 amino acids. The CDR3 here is CSVEIPVNPDGYTF.

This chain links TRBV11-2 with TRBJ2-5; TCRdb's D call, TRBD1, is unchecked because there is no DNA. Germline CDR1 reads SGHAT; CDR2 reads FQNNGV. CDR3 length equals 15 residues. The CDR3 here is CASSFGTPYQETQYF.

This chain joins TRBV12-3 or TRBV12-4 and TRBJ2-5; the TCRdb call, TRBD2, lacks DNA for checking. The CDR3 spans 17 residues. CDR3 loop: CASSLGGSGRGKETQYF.

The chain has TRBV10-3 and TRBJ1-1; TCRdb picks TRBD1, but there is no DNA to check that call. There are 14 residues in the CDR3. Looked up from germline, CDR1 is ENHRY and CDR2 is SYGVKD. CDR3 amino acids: CAISPTTENTEAFF.

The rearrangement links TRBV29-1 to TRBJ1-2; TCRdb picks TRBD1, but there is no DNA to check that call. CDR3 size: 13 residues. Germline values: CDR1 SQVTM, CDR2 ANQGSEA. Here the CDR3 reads CSVEQGALDGYTF.

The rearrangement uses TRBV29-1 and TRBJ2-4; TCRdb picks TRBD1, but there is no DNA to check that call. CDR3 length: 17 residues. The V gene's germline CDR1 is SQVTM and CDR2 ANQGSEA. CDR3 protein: CSVEDPPGTGGLDIQYF.

This chain's CDR3 is CASSLAGSTYEQYF. The V and J genes are TRBV12-3 or TRBV12-4 and TRBJ2-7. The CDR3 covers 14 residues.

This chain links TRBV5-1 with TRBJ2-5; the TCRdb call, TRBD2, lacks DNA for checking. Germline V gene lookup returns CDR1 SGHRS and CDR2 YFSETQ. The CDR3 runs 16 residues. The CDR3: CASTPTWRTQQETQYF.